What follows are 27 T cell receptor beta chains derived from one specimen sequenced in a study of cytotoxic CD8 clonotypes in ibrutinib-treated CLL. Generated by immunoSEQ multiplex PCR, the TCRdb table keeps only in-frame clones and is missing some. This sample has over 150,000 clones, with more than 65% found just once. Sequenced here: PBMCs, sampled after 12 months of ibrutinib treatment. Receptors originate from a human donor with chronic lymphocytic leukemia.

The chain links TRBV2 to TRBJ2-3, with D unclear. V dropped 6 bases and J dropped 7 bases, with 17 bases sitting between them. Germline-derived CDR1 and CDR2 are SNHLY and FYNNEI. The CDR3 is 14 amino acids. The CDR3 nucleotides are TGTGCCAGCAGGTCTGCGCCGGAAATACATACGCAGTATTTT. Its translation is CASRSAPEIHTQYF.

The gene calls are TRBV5-1 and TRBJ2-7; 8 nucleotides align to TRBD2. CDR1 is SGHRS and CDR2 is YFSETQ in the germline V gene. The trim removed 4 bases at V and 4 bases at J, leaving 13 bases unmatched. The CDR3 sequence is 16 residues long. The CDR3 loop reads CASSQTLGGGKYEQYF. The CDR3, as DNA: TGCGCCAGCAGCCAGACCCTCGGGGGGGGCAAGTACGAGCAGTACTTC.

V is TRBV4-3 and J is TRBJ1-6, with D unclear. Germline V CDR1 and CDR2: LGHNA, YSLEER. V was pared by 6 bases and J by 3 bases, with 12 bases between. This CDR3 contains 15 residues. For the CDR3, the DNA is TGCGCCAGCAGTCAAACCAAGGGCTATAATTCACCCCTCCACTTT. It yields the protein CASSQTKGYNSPLHF.

The genes are TRBV28 and TRBJ2-5, with D tentatively TRBD1 (5 bases). Germline V gene sequence: CDR1 MDHEN, CDR2 SYDVKM. This CDR3 comprises 14 residues. Between the trimmed V and J ends, which lost 6 bases and 0 bases, there was a span of 11 bases. CDR3 sequence (DNA): TGTGCCAGCAGCAGGGCAAAACACCAAGAGACCCAGTACTTC. Encoded protein: CASSRAKHQETQYF. Using reference TRBV28 and TRBJ2-5 for the parts outside the CDR3, the full variable domain is DVKVTQSSRYLVKRTGEKVFLECVQDMDHENMFWYRQDPGLGLRLIYFSYDVKMKEKGDIPEGYSVSREKKERFSLILESASTNQTSMYLCASSRAKHQETQYFGPGTRLLVL.

CDR3 sequence (DNA): TGTGCCACCAGCAGGGACAGGGGGTACGATACGCAGTATTTT. Its protein is CATSRDRGYDTQYF. The chain joins TRBV15 to TRBJ2-3, with TRBD1 matching over 10 bases. Per the germline V gene, CDR1 is LNHNV and CDR2 is YYDKDF (reference sequence). Trimming removed 3 bases from V and 6 bases from J; junction bases left unmatched: 3. The CDR3 has 14 amino acids.

V and J are TRBV18 and TRBJ2-5; D may be TRBD2 (6 bases). V was clipped by 4 bases and J by 2 bases, with 14 bases between them. Germline CDR1 reads KGHSH; CDR2 reads LQKENI. The CDR3 sequence is 15 residues long. As DNA, the CDR3 is TGTGCCAGCTCACTGGGGACTGCCCAACAAGAGACCCAGTACTTC. Protein: CASSLGTAQQETQYF.

The CDR3 loop is CASSLVDRPTGNYGYTF. The CDR3 DNA sequence: TGTGCCAGCAGCTTGGTCGACAGGCCTACTGGTAACTATGGCTACACCTTC. The chain is built from TRBV5-4 and TRBJ1-2, with D perhaps TRBD1 (6 bases). Trimming took off 0 bases at V and 1 base at J, with 16 bases between the two ends. This CDR3 spans 17 amino acids. CDR1 is SGHNT and CDR2 is YYREEE in the germline V gene (reference sequence).

The V and J genes are TRBV7-8 and TRBJ1-1; 9 positions match TRBD1. The germline CDR1 and CDR2 sequences are SGHVS and FQNEAQ. Trimming cost V 5 bases and J 4 bases; bases outside gene matches: 5. CDR3 length: 14 amino acids. The chain's CDR3 is CASSKGQGGTEAFF. The CDR3 DNA reads as TGTGCCAGCAGCAAGGGACAGGGTGGCACTGAAGCTTTCTTT. Based on the CDR3 plus reference TRBV7-8 and TRBJ1-1, the full variable domain is GAGVSQSPRYKVAKRGQDVALRCDPISGHVSLFWYQQALGQGPEFLTYFQNEAQLDKSGLPSDRFFAERPEGSVSTLKIQRTQQEDSAVYLCASSKGQGGTEAFFGQGTRLTVV.

V usage is TRBV19 and J usage is TRBJ1-3; D is uncertain. V lost 5 bases and J 8 bases, leaving 19 bases between the germline ends. This CDR3 region has 15 residues. CDR1 and CDR2 (germline): LNHDA, SQIVND (reference sequence). The CDR3 DNA follows: TGTGCCAGTAGTTTTCTCGACCCGGGCGTGGACACCATATATTTT. It is translated as CASSFLDPGVDTIYF.

The gene calls are TRBV27 and TRBJ2-3; 12 bases are a match to TRBD2. The germline gives CDR1 MNHEY, CDR2 SMNVEV (reference sequence). There are 18 residues in the CDR3. With 1 base clipped from V and 2 bases from J, the junction kept 7 bases outside the gene matches. This CDR3 is CASSLYLAGGVDTDTQYF. CDR3 DNA: TGTGCCAGCAGTTTATACCTAGCGGGAGGGGTCGACACAGATACGCAGTATTTT.

V usage is TRBV20-1 and J usage is TRBJ2-7, with D tentatively TRBD2 (6 bases). CDR1 is DFQATT, CDR2 SNEGSKA, per germline (reference sequence). The CDR3 runs 11 residues. V lost 8 bases to trimming and J lost 9 bases, with 17 bases between them. CDR3 protein: CSPSGLIWQYF. CDR3 nucleotide sequence: TGCAGTCCCTCGGGACTTATTTGGCAGTACTTC.

V gene TRBV27 combines with J gene TRBJ1-1, with 8 bases fitting TRBD1. The CDR3 loop spans 14 amino acids. V dropped 5 bases and J dropped 4; count of bases not matched to a gene: 6. Germline assignment: CDR1 MNHEY and CDR2 SMNVEV (reference sequence). The CDR3 here is CASSPDRVATEAFF. The CDR3 DNA follows: TGTGCCAGCAGTCCGGACAGGGTAGCCACTGAAGCTTTCTTT.

This clone was seen just once. The CDR3 region is CGGERPRETQYF. CDR3 nucleotide sequence: TGTGGGGGGGAGCGGCCTCGGGAGACCCAGTACTTC. This chain joins TRBV6-5 and TRBJ2-5; possible D gene TRBD2, 6 bases. The CDR3 runs 12 residues. The V gene's germline CDR1 is MNHEY and CDR2 SVGAGI.

This clone was counted between two and nine times. This sequence joins TRBV7-2 and TRBJ1-3, with no clear D. Germline V gene lookup returns CDR1 SGHTA and CDR2 FQGNSA. CDR3 length equals 15 residues. V was clipped by 5 bases and J by 0 bases, with 11 bases between them. CDR3 in DNA: TGTGCCAGCAGCCAAATGTGGGACTCTGGAAACACCATATATTTT. Protein product: CASSQMWDSGNTIYF.

The chain carries TRBV9 and TRBJ2-7, with 11 bases identical to TRBD2. In germline, CDR1 is SGDLS, CDR2 YYNGEE. The CDR3 runs 16 residues. V shed 0 bases and J 0 bases; nucleotides not matched to a gene: 2. The CDR3 DNA is TGTGCCAGCAGCGTAGAGGGGACTAGCGGCTCCTACGAGCAGTACTTC. Protein: CASSVEGTSGSYEQYF.

The chain has TRBV28 and TRBJ2-2; D could derive from TRBD1 or TRBD2 (7 bases each). The CDR3 has 14 residues. V lost 7 bases and J lost 6, with 15 bases in between. Germline lookup yields CDR1 MDHEN and CDR2 SYDVKM. CDR3 nucleotides: TGTGCCAGCACCCTCAGGGGGGGTCCCGGGGAGCTGTTTTTT. Amino acid sequence: CASTLRGGPGELFF.

The V call is TRBV9, the J call TRBJ2-6, with D perhaps matching TRBD1 (5 bases). CDR3 length: 15 residues. CDR1 and CDR2 from the germline V gene are SGDLS and YYNGEE. The V end lost 3 bases, the J end lost 0 bases, and 7 bases lay between the germline ends. The CDR3 region is CASSARVSGANVLTF. The CDR3 nucleotides are TGTGCCAGCAGCGCCAGGGTCTCTGGGGCCAACGTCCTGACTTTC.

The rearrangement uses TRBV7-2 and TRBJ1-3; the D is unclear. V shed 1 base and J shed 4 bases, with 8 bases lying between them. Germline lookup yields CDR1 SGHTA and CDR2 FQGNSA. The CDR3 has 14 residues. The CDR3 loop is CASSLGGSGNTIYF. The CDR3 DNA reads TGTGCCAGCAGCTTAGGAGGGAGCGGAAACACCATATATTTT.

The sample holds a few counts of this clone. J is TRBJ1-1 and V is TRBV28, with D perhaps TRBD1 (6 bases). V lost 6 bases and J 10 bases, leaving 12 bases between the germline ends. This CDR3 is built from 11 residues. Germline V gives CDR1 MDHEN, CDR2 SYDVKM. As DNA, the CDR3 is TGTGCCAGCAGCCCCGGGACAATAGCTTTCTTT. Protein sequence: CASSPGTIAFF.

The CDR3 sequence: CASSEGGTGAIKYF. The CDR3 DNA reads TGTGCCAGCAGTGAAGGGGGGACAGGGGCGATCAAGTACTTC. V gene TRBV2 combines with J gene TRBJ2-5, with 10 bases aligning to TRBD1. The CDR3 contains 14 residues. In germline, CDR1 is SNHLY, CDR2 FYNNEI. V dropped 1 base and J dropped 12; count of bases not matched to a gene: 8. Full variable domain (remainder filled in from reference TRBV2 and TRBJ2-5): EPEVTQTPSHQVTQMGQEVILRCVPISNHLYFYWYRQILGQKVEFLVSFYNNEISEKSEIFDDQFSVERPDGSNFTLKIRSTKLEDSAMYFCASSEGGTGAIKYFGPGTRLLVL.

The gene calls are TRBV7-2 and TRBJ2-5, with TRBD1 matching 8 bases. With 5 bases clipped from V and 4 bases from J, the junction kept 9 bases outside the gene matches. CDR3 length: 15 amino acids. Germline assignment: CDR1 SGHTA and CDR2 FQGNSA. This CDR3 reads CASSRGQGLTETQYF. In DNA form, the CDR3 reads TGTGCCAGCAGCCGTGGACAGGGTTTAACAGAGACCCAGTACTTC.

The V gene is TRBV7-9, the J gene TRBJ2-1, with D uncertain. CDR3 length equals 13 residues. Looked up from germline, CDR1 is SEHNR and CDR2 is FQNEAQ (reference sequence). V was clipped by 2 bases and J by 9 bases, with 11 bases between them. The DNA of the CDR3 is TGTGCCAGCAGCTTACCCGACTCGGTTGAGCAGTTCTTC. This codes for CASSLPDSVEQFF.

This clone was found once. The chain combines TRBV4-3 with TRBJ1-5; D uncertain. Deletions cut 0 bases from V and 9 bases from J, with 12 bases between. Germline CDR1 and CDR2: LGHNA and YSLEER. The length of the CDR3 is 14 residues. CDR3: CASSQEPQDGPQHF. The CDR3 DNA is TGCGCCAGCAGCCAAGAGCCTCAGGATGGGCCCCAGCATTTT.

The chain carries TRBV27 and TRBJ2-7, with 7 bases identical to TRBD2. The CDR3 spans 15 residues. CDR1 and CDR2 from the germline V gene are MNHEY and SMNVEV (reference sequence). J was trimmed by 2 bases and V by 2 bases; bases with no gene match: 6. The CDR3 DNA reads TGTGCCAGCAGTTTAAGGTCAGCGGGACCCTACGAGCAGTACTTC. It is translated as CASSLRSAGPYEQYF.

The count of this clone is one. The genes are TRBV28 and TRBJ1-5; 7 positions agree with TRBD1. Germline V gene sequence: CDR1 MDHEN, CDR2 SYDVKM. The CDR3 runs 16 residues. The junction had 14 bases not matched to a gene; V was cut back by 8 bases and J by 4 bases. CDR3: CASLIPDRAGNQPQHF. The DNA for the CDR3 is TGTGCCAGCCTCATACCAGACAGGGCTGGGAATCAGCCCCAGCATTTT. Looking up the rest from reference TRBV28 and TRBJ1-5 gives the full variable domain: DVKVTQSSRYLVKRTGEKVFLECVQDMDHENMFWYRQDPGLGLRLIYFSYDVKMKEKGDIPEGYSVSREKKERFSLILESASTNQTSMYLCASLIPDRAGNQPQHFGDGTRLSIL.

This chain joins TRBV6-5 and TRBJ2-7; 12 nucleotides match TRBD2. Germline trimming cut 6 bases from V and 2 bases from J; bases unmatched to any gene: 5. The CDR3 spans 15 residues. The germline gives CDR1 MNHEY, CDR2 SVGAGI. CDR3: CASRTLAGGPYEQYF. The CDR3 DNA reads TGTGCCAGCAGAACCCTAGCGGGAGGGCCCTACGAGCAGTACTTC.

As DNA, the CDR3 is TGTGCCAGCAGTGAACTGGGTCAGGGCGGGGGGGCTACGTCCGAGCAGTACTTC. This encodes CASSELGQGGGATSEQYF. J is TRBJ2-7 and V is TRBV25-1; the match to TRBD2 covers 9 bases. Germline V gene lookup returns CDR1 MGHDK and CDR2 SYGVNS. This CDR3 has 18 amino acids. V was clipped by 2 bases and J by 6 bases; unmatched bases: 17.